This is a list of T cell receptor beta chains from one sample in a study of a mutant IDH1 vaccine in newly diagnosed glioma. Using immunoSEQ multiplex PCR, the repertoire was profiled, and TCRdb retains in-frame clones only, with some absent. The sample has under 80,000 clones; 80% to 90% are singletons. The sequencing used PBMCs, collected from a glioma patient treated with radiotherapy, temozolomide or both. The receptors were gathered from a man aged 30 to 45 with glioma. Both conserved end residues are part of each CDR3. The D gene is left open where the match is weak. Clone size is shown for a subset of rows, as once, few, many or a class of expanded clone.

abundance	v_gene	j_gene	d_gene	CDR3aa	CDR3nt
.	TRBV30	TRBJ2-1	.	CAWSDDSFSYNEQFF	TGTGCCTGGAGTGACGACTCTTTTTCCTACAATGAGCAGTTCTTC
few	TRBV7-9	TRBJ1-1	.	CASSLARVTEAFF	TGTGCCAGCAGCTTAGCCAGGGTCACTGAAGCTTTCTTT
.	TRBV19	TRBJ2-1	TRBD2	CASSVGTSGFYNEQFF	TGTGCCAGTAGTGTCGGGACTAGCGGATTCTACAATGAGCAGTTCTTC
.	TRBV4-1	TRBJ2-5	TRBD2	CASSELAGGQNQETQYF	TGCGCCAGCAGCGAATTAGCGGGCGGACAAAACCAAGAGACCCAGTACTTC
.	TRBV12-5	TRBJ1-5	.	CASGLAPGARTNQPQHF	TGTGCTAGTGGTTTGGCTCCAGGGGCCAGGACCAATCAGCCCCAGCATTTT
.	TRBV28	TRBJ1-2	TRBD1	CASSRTGRYGYTF	TGTGCCAGCAGCCGGACAGGGAGATATGGCTACACCTTC
.	TRBV2	TRBJ2-3	TRBD2	CASSAIWTSGGNTDTQYF	TGTGCCAGCAGTGCCATCTGGACTAGCGGGGGTAACACAGATACGCAGTATTTT
large	TRBV28	TRBJ2-7	.	CATLNRRSSYEQYF	TGTGCCACCCTGAACAGGAGGAGCTCCTACGAGCAGTACTTC
.	TRBV11-2	TRBJ1-5	.	CASSPGPNQPQHF	TGTGCCAGCAGCCCGGGACCAAATCAGCCCCAGCATTTT
.	TRBV27	TRBJ1-1	.	CASSLSLAGARDTEAFF	TGTGCCAGCAGTCTATCCCTAGCTGGGGCGAGGGATACTGAAGCTTTCTTT
.	TRBV7-2	TRBJ1-6	TRBD1	CASRPSGQGNSPLHF	TGTGCCAGCAGACCCTCAGGACAGGGAAATTCACCCCTCCACTTT
.	TRBV18	TRBJ2-5	.	CASSPRGLQETQYF	TGTGCCAGCTCACCACGGGGGCTCCAAGAGACCCAGTACTTC
.	TRBV27	TRBJ2-3	.	CASSPSRDTQYF	TGTGCCAGCAGTCCATCGAGGGATACGCAGTATTTT
.	TRBV6-6	TRBJ2-3	.	CASIGDSYGADTQYF	TGTGCCAGCATCGGGGATTCGTACGGCGCAGATACGCAGTATTTT
.	TRBV6-1	TRBJ1-1	TRBD1	CASRPGGSRAFF	TGTGCCAGCAGGCCAGGGGGCTCGCGAGCTTTCTTT
.	TRBV19	TRBJ1-6	TRBD1	CASSMGGRQGRNSPLHF	TGTGCCAGTAGTATGGGCGGGAGACAGGGCCGAAATTCACCCCTCCACTTT
once	TRBV6-5	TRBJ1-5	.	CASRTTGLSNQPQHF	TGTGCCAGCAGGACTACAGGGCTTAGCAATCAGCCCCAGCATTTT
.	TRBV5-1	TRBJ2-1	TRBD2	CASSPGLAGGLSSYNEQFF	TGCGCCAGCAGCCCGGGGCTAGCGGGGGGCTTGAGCTCCTACAATGAGCAGTTCTTC
.	TRBV2	TRBJ1-3	.	CASSLGVGSSGNTIYF	TGTGCCAGCAGTCTGGGTGTAGGGAGCTCTGGAAACACCATATATTTT
.	TRBV9	TRBJ2-7	TRBD2	CASSAGTSSLYEQYF	TGTGCCAGCAGCGCCGGGACTAGCAGTTTATACGAGCAGTACTTC
.	TRBV6-5	TRBJ2-7	.	CASKRFAYEQYF	TGTGCCAGCAAGAGGTTCGCCTACGAGCAGTACTTC
.	TRBV6-1	TRBJ1-2	.	CASSVQGRYGYTF	TGTGCCAGCAGTGTACAGGGACGCTATGGCTACACCTTC
.	TRBV4-1	TRBJ1-1	.	CASSQDFSNTEAFF	TGCGCCAGCAGCCAAGATTTTTCGAACACTGAAGCTTTCTTT
.	TRBV5-6	TRBJ2-6	.	CASSLVLRSGANVLTF	TGTGCCAGCAGCTTGGTCCTGAGGTCTGGGGCCAACGTCCTGACTTTC
.	TRBV12-5	TRBJ1-1	.	CASGLVMGGLSTEAFF	TGTGCTAGTGGTTTGGTTATGGGGGGTTTGAGTACTGAAGCTTTCTTT
.	TRBV7-9	TRBJ1-1	.	CASSIRTEKNTEAFF	TGTGCCAGCAGCATACGGACAGAAAAGAACACTGAAGCTTTCTTT
.	TRBV7-2	TRBJ2-7	.	CASSWRAATYEQYF	TGTGCCAGCAGCTGGAGGGCAGCCACCTACGAGCAGTACTTC
.	TRBV4-2	TRBJ2-1	TRBD2	CASSQGASGGPSYNEQFF	TGTGCCAGCAGCCAAGGCGCTAGCGGGGGGCCCTCCTACAATGAGCAGTTCTTC
.	TRBV2	TRBJ2-3	.	CASKERVYTDTQYF	TGTGCCAGCAAGGAGCGGGTGTACACAGATACGCAGTATTTT
.	TRBV4-1	TRBJ2-2	TRBD2	CASSKGLGTSGGRTGELFF	TGCGCCAGCAGCAAAGGACTTGGGACTAGCGGGGGACGTACCGGGGAGCTGTTTTTT
.	TRBV5-1	TRBJ2-5	.	CASSMGLGETQYF	TGCGCCAGCAGCATGGGCCTCGGGGAGACCCAGTACTTC
.	TRBV4-1	TRBJ2-5	.	CASSQAPDTGQYF	TGCGCCAGCAGCCAGGCCCCCGACACGGGGCAGTACTTC
.	TRBV5-1	TRBJ1-5	.	CASSLDSTGAGQPQHF	TGCGCCAGCAGCTTGGATTCTACGGGGGCGGGTCAGCCCCAGCATTTT
.	TRBV5-1	TRBJ2-7	.	CASSSSTGLSYEQYF	TGCGCCAGCAGCTCATCGACGGGACTCTCCTACGAGCAGTACTTC
.	TRBV28	TRBJ1-3	TRBD1	CASRRNRGHGNTIYF	TGTGCCAGCAGACGGAACAGGGGGCATGGAAACACCATATATTTT